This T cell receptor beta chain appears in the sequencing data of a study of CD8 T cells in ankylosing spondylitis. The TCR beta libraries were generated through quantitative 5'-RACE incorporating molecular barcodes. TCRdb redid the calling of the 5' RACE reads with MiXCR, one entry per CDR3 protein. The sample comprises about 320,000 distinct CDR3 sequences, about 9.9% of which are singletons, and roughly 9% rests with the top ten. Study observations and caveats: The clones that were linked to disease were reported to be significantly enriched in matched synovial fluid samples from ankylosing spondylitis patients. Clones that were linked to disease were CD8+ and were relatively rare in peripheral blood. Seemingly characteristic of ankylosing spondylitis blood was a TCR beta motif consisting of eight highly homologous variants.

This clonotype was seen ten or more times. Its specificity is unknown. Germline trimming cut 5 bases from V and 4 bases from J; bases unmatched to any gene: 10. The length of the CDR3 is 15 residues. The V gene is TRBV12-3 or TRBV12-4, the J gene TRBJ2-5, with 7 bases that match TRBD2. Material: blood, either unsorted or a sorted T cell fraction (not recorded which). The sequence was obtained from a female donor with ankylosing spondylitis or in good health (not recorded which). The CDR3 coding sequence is TGTGCCAGCAGTGCGGGGGTTGGGGTCCCAGAGACCCAGTACTTC. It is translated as CASSAGVGVPETQYF.